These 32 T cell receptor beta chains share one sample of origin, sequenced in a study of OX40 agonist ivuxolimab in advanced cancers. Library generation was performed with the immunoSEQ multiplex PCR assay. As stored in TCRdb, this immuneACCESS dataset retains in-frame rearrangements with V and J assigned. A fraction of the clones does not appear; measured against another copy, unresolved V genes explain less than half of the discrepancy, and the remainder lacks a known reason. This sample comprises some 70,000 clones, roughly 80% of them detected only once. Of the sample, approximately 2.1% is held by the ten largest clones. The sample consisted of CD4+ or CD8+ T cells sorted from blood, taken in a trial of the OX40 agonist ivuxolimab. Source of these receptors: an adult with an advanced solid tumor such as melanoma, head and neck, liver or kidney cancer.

Written as DNA, the CDR3 is TGTGCCAGCTCTGTAAGGAACGCGATTAATGAAAAACTGTTTTTT. It yields the protein CASSVRNAINEKLFF. The V and J genes are TRBV27 and TRBJ1-4; D unresolved. This CDR3 has 15 residues. The V end lost 8 bases, the J end lost 4 bases, and 17 bases lay between the germline ends. The germline V gene has CDR1 MNHEY and CDR2 SMNVEV (reference sequence).

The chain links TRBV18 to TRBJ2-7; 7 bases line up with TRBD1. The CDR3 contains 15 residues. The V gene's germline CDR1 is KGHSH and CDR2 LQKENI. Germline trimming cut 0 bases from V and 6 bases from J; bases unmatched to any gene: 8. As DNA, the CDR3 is TGTGCCAGCTCACCACCTGGGACAGCGGTCGGCGAGCAGTACTTC. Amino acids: CASSPPGTAVGEQYF.

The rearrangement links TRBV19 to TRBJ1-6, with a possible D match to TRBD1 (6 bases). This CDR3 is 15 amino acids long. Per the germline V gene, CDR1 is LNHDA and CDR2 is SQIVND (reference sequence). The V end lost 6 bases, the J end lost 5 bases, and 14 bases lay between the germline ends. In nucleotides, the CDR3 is TGTGCCAGTAGCCGGGACACGCGTCATAATTCACCCCTCCACTTT. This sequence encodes CASSRDTRHNSPLHF.

The CDR3 nucleotides are TGTGCCAGCAGCTCCAACAATCCGCCATACGAGCAGTACTTC. Its translation is CASSSNNPPYEQYF. This chain connects TRBV13 to TRBJ2-7; D gene uncertain. V was clipped by 4 bases and J by 4 bases, with 14 bases between them. The CDR3 loop spans 14 amino acids. Germline V gene lookup returns CDR1 PRHDT and CDR2 FYEKMQ (reference sequence).

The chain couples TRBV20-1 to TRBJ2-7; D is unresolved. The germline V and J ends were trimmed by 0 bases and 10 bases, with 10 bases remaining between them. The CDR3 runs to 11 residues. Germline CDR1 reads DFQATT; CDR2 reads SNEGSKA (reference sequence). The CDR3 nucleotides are TGCAGTGCTAGAGAAGTCCCAAATCAGTACTTC. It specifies CSAREVPNQYF.

This CDR3 reads CASSLASYSYEQYF. The CDR3 nucleotides are TGTGCCAGCAGCTTAGCTTCTTACTCCTACGAGCAGTACTTC. V and J are TRBV7-9 and TRBJ2-7; D call uncertain. The germline V gene has CDR1 SEHNR and CDR2 FQNEAQ (reference sequence). The CDR3 runs to 14 residues. Trimming cost V 0 bases and J 0 bases, with 6 bases left between them. Combining the CDR3 with reference TRBV7-9 and TRBJ2-7 gives the whole variable domain DTGVSQNPRHKITKRGQNVTFRCDPISEHNRLYWYRQTLGQGPEFLTYFQNEAQLEKSRLLSDRFSAERPKGSFSTLEIQRTEQGDSAMYLCASSLASYSYEQYFGPGTRLTVT.

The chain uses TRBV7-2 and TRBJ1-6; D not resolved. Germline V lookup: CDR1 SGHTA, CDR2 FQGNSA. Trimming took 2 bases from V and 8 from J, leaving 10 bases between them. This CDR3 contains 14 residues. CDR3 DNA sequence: TGTGCCAGCAGCTTACAGAACAGCTATTCACCCCTCCACTTT. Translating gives CASSLQNSYSPLHF. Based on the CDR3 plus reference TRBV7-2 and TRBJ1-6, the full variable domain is GAGVSQSPSNKVTEKGKDVELRCDPISGHTALYWYRQSLGQGLEFLIYFQGNSAPDKSGLPSDRFSAERTGGSVSTLTIQRTQQEDSAVYLCASSLQNSYSPLHFGNGTRLTVT.

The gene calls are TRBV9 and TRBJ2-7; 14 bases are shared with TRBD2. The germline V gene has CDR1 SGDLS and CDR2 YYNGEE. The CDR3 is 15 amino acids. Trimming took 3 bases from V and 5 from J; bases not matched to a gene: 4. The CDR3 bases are TGTGCCAGCAGCGCCGGGACTAGCGGGGGCAACGAGCAGTACTTC. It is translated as CASSAGTSGGNEQYF.

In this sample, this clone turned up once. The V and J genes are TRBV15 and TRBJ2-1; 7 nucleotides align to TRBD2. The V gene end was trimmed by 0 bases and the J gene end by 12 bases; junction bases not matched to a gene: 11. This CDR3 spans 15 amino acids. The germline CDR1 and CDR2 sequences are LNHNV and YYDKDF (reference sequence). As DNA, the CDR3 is TGTGCCACCAGCAGAGAGGTGGGAGGGTCAAGCGCGCAGTTCTTC. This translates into CATSREVGGSSAQFF.

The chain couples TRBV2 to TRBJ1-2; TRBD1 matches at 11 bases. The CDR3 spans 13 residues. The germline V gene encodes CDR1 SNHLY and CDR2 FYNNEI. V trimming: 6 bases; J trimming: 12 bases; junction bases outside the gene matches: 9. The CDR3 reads CASRRTGGPPDTF. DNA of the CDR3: TGTGCCAGCAGGAGGACAGGGGGCCCCCCAGACACCTTC. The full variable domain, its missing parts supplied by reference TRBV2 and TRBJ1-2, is EPEVTQTPSHQVTQMGQEVILRCVPISNHLYFYWYRQILGQKVEFLVSFYNNEISEKSEIFDDQFSVERPDGSNFTLKIRSTKLEDSAMYFCASRRTGGPPDTFGSGTRLTVV.

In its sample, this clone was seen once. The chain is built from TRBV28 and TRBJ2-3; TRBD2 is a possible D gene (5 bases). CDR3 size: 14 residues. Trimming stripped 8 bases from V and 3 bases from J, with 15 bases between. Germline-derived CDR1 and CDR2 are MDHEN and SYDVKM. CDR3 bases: TGTGCCAGCCATCGGGGTTTATCTACAGATACGCAGTATTTT. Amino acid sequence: CASHRGLSTDTQYF.

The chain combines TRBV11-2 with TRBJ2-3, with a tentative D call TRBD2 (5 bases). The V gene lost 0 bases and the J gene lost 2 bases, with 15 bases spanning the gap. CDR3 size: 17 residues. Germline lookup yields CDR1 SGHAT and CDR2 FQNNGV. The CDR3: CASSLDLGVSFTDTQYF. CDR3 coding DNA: TGTGCCAGCAGCTTAGACTTGGGAGTCAGCTTCACAGATACGCAGTATTTT.

Here the CDR3 DNA reads TGTGCCAGCAGTTTTAGAGGGGGTGGCTACACCTTC. This codes for CASSFRGGGYTF. The rearrangement joins TRBV27 to TRBJ1-2, with a weak D call TRBD1 (6 bases). This CDR3 has 12 residues. V gave up 3 bases and J gave up 7 bases, with 9 bases separating them. Per the germline V gene, CDR1 is MNHEY and CDR2 is SMNVEV (reference sequence).

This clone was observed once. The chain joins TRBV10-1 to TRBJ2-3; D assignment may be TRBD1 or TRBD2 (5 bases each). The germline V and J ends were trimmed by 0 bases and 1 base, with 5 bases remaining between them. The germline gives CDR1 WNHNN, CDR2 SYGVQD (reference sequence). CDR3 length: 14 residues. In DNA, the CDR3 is TGCGCCAGCAGTGAGTCGGGGGGCACAGATACGCAGTATTTT. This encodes CASSESGGTDTQYF.

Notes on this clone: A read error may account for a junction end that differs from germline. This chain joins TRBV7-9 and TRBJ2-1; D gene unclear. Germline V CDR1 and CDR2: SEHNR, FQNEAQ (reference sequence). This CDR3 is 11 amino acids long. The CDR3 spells CASSQGSKPIF. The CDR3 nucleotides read TGTGCCAGCAGCCAAGGCTCCAAGCCAATCTTC. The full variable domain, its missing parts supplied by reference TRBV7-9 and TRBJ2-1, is DTGVSQNPRHKITKRGQNVTFRCDPISEHNRLYWYRQTLGQGPEFLTYFQNEAQLEKSRLLSDRFSAERPKGSFSTLEIQRTEQGDSAMYLCASSQGSKPIFGPGTRLTVL.

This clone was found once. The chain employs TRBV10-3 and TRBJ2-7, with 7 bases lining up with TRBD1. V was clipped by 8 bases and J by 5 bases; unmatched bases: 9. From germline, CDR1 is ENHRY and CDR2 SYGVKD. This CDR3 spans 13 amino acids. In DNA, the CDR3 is TGTGCCATCTCCCGACGACAGGGTGACGAGCAGTACTTC. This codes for CAISRRQGDEQYF.

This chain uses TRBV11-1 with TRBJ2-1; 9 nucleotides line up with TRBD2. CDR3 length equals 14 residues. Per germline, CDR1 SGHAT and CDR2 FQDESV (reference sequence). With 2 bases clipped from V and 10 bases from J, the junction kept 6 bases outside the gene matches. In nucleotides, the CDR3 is TGTGCCAGCAGCTTATCCAGCGGGGGGCAGGAGCAGTTCTTC. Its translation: CASSLSSGGQEQFF.

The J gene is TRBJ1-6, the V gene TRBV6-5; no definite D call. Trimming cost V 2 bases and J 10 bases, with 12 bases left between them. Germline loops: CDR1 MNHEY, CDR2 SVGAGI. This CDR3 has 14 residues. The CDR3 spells CASSYEKGRSPLHF. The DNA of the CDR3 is TGTGCCAGCAGTTACGAGAAGGGTCGGTCACCCCTCCACTTT.

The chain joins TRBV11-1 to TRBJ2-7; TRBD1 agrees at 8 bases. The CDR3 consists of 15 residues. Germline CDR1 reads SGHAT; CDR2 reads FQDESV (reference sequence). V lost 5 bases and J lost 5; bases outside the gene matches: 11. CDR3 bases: TGTGCCAGCAGCACCCGGACAGGGTCCGGGCACGAGCAGTACTTC. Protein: CASSTRTGSGHEQYF. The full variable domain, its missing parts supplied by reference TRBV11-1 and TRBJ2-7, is EAEVAQSPRYKITEKSQAVAFWCDPISGHATLYWYRQILGQGPELLVQFQDESVVDDSQLPKDRFSAERLKGVDSTLKIQPAELGDSAMYLCASSTRTGSGHEQYFGPGTRLTVT.

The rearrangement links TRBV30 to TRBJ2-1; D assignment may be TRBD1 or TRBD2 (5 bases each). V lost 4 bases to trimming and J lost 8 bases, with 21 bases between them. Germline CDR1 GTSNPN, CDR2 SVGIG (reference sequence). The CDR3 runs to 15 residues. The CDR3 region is CAWTKTGRATDEQFF. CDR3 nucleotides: TGTGCCTGGACAAAAACGGGGCGGGCTACCGATGAGCAGTTCTTC.

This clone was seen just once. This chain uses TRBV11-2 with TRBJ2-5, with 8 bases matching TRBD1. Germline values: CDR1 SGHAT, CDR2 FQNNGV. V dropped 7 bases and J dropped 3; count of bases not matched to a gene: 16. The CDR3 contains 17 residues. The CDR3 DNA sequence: TGTGCCAGCATTCGCGGGCGAATGGGACAGGTCGAAGAGACCCAGTACTTC. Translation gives CASIRGRMGQVEETQYF.

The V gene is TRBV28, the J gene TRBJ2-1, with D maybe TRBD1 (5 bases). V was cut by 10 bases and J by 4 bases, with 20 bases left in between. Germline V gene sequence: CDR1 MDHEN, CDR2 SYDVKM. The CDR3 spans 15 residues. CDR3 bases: TGTGCCACCAGGGTTTGGGGCCTCTTTTACAATGAGCAGTTCTTC. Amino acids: CATRVWGLFYNEQFF.

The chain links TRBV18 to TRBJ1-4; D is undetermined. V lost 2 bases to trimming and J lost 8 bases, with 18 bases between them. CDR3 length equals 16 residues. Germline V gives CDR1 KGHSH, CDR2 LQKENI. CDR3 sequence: CASSPGTGDGGEKLFF. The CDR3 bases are TGTGCCAGCTCACCAGGAACGGGTGACGGAGGGGAAAAACTGTTTTTT.

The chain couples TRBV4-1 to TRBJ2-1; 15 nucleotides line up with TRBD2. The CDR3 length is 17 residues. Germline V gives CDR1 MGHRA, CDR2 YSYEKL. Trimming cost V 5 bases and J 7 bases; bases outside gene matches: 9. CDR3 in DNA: TGCGCCAGCAGCATGGGACTAGCGGGAGGTAGGGGGAATGAGCAGTTCTTC. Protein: CASSMGLAGGRGNEQFF.

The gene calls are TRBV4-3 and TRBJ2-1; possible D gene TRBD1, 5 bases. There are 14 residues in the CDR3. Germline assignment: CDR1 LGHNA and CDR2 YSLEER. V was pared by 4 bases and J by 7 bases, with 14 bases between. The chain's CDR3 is CASSLYQGSNEQFF. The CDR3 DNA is TGCGCCAGCAGCCTCTATCAGGGTTCGAATGAGCAGTTCTTC.

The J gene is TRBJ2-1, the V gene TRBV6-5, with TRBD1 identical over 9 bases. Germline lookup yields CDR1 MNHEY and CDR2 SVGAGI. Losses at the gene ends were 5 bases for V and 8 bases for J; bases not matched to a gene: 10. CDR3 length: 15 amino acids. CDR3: CASSKGTGSEDEQFF. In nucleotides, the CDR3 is TGTGCCAGCAGTAAGGGGACAGGGAGTGAGGATGAGCAGTTCTTC.

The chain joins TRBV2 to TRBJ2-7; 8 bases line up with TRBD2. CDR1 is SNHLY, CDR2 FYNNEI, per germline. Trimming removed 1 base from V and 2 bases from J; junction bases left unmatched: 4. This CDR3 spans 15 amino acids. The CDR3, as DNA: TGTGCCAGCAGTGAAGGGGTAGCGGGGCCCTACGAGCAGTACTTC. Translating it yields CASSEGVAGPYEQYF.

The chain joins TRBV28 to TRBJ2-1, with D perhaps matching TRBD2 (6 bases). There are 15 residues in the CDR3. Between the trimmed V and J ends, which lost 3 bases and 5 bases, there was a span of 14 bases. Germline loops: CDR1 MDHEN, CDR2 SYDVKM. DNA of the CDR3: TGTGCCAGCAGTTTGGTCGGGGGAGTCCACAATGAGCAGTTCTTC. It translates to CASSLVGGVHNEQFF.

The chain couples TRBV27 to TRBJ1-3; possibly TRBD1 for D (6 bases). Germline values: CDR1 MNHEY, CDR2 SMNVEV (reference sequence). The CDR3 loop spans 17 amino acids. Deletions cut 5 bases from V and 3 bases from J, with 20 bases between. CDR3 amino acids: CASSLLPPRGVGNTIYF. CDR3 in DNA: TGTGCCAGCAGTCTACTACCCCCCAGGGGAGTTGGAAACACCATATATTTT.

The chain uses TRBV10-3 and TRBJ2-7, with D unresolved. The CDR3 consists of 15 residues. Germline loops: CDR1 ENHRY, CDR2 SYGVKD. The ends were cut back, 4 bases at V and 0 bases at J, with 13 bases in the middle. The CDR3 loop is CAISVKGPTSYEQYF. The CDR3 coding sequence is TGTGCCATCAGTGTCAAGGGCCCCACCTCCTACGAGCAGTACTTC.

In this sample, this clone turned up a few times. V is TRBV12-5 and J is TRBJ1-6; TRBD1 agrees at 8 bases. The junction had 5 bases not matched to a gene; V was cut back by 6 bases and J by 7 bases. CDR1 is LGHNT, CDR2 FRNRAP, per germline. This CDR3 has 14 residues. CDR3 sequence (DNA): TGTGCTAGTGGCCTGGGACAGGTGAATTCACCCCTCCACTTT. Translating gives CASGLGQVNSPLHF.

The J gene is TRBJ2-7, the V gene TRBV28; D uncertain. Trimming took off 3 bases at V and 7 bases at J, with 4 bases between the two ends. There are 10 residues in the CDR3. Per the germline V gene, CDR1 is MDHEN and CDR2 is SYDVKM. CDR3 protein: CASSLGEQYF. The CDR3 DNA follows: TGTGCCAGCAGTTTGGGGGAGCAGTACTTC.